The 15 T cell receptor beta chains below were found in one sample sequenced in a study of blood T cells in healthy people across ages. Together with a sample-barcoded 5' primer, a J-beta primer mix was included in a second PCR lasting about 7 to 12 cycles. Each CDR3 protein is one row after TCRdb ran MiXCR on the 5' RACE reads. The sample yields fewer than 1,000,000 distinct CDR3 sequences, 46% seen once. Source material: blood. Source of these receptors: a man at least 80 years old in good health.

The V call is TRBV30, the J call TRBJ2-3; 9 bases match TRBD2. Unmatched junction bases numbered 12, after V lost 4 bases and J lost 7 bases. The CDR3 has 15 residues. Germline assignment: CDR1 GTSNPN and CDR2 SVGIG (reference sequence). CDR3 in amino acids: CAWNFLAGSPYTQYF. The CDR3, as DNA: TGTGCCTGGAACTTTCTAGCGGGATCCCCTTATACGCAGTATTTT.

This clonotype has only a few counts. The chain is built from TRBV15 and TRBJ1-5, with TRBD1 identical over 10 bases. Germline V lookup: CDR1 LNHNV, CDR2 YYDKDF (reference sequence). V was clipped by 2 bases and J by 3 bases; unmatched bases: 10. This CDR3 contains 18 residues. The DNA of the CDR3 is TGTGCCACCAGCAGAAAAGCCGGGACAGGGGTCGTCAATCAGCCCCAGCATTTT. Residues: CATSRKAGTGVVNQPQHF.

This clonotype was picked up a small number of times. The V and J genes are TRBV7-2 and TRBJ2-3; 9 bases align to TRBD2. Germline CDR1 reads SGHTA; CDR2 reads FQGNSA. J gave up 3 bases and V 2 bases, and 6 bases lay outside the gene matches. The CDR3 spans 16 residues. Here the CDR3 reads CASSLIAGVGTDTQYF. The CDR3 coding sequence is TGTGCCAGCAGCTTAATAGCGGGGGTAGGGACAGATACGCAGTATTTT.

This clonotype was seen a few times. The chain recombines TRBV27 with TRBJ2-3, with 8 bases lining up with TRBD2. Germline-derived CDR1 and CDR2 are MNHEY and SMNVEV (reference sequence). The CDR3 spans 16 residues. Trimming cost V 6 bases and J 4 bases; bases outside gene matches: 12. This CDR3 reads CASRGWGGRSADTQYF. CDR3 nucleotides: TGTGCCAGCAGGGGTTGGGGCGGGAGGTCAGCAGATACGCAGTATTTT.

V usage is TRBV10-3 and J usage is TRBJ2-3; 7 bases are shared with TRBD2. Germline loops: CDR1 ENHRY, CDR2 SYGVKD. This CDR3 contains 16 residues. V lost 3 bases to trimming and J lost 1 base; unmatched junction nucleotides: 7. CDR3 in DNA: TGTGCCATCAGTGATTCCCGCGGGAGCCGCACAGATACGCAGTATTTT. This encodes CAISDSRGSRTDTQYF.

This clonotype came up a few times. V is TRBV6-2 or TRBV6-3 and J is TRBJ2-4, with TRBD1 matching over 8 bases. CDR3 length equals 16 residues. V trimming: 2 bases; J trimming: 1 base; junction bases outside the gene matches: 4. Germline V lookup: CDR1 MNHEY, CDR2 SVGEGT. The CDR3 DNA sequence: TGTGCCAGCAGTTACGCAAGACAGGGGGCCAAAAACATTCAGTACTTC. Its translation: CASSYARQGAKNIQYF.

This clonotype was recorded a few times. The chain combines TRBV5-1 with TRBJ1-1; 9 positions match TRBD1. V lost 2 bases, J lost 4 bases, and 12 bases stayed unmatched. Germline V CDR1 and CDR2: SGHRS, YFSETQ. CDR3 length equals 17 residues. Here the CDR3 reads CASSFAGRQGGVTEAFF. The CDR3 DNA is TGCGCCAGCAGCTTCGCCGGGCGACAGGGGGGAGTCACTGAAGCTTTCTTT.

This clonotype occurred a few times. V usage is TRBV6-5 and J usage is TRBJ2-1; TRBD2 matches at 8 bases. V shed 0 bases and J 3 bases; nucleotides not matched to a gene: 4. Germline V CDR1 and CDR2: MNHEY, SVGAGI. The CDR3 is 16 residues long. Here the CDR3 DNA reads TGTGCCAGCAGTTACTCGAAACTAGCGGTCTACAATGAGCAGTTCTTC. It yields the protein CASSYSKLAVYNEQFF.

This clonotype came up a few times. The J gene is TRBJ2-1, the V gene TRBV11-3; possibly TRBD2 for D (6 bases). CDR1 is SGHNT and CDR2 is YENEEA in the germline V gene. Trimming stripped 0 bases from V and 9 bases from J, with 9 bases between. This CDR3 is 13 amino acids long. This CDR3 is CASSLDRESEQFF. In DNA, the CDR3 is TGTGCCAGCAGCTTAGATCGGGAGAGTGAGCAGTTCTTC.

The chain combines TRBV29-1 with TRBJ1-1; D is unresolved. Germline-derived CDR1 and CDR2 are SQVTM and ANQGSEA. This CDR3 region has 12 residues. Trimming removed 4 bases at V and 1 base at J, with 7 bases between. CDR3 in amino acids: CSVGRPNTEAFF. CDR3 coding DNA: TGCAGCGTTGGACGGCCGAACACTGAAGCTTTCTTT.

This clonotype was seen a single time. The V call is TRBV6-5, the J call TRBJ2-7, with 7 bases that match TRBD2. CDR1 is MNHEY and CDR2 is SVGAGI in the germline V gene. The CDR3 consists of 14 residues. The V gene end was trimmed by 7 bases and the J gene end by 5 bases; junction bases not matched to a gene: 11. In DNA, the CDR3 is TGTGCCAGCACTCGGGGAGGGGATAGAAACGAGCAGTACTTC. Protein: CASTRGGDRNEQYF.

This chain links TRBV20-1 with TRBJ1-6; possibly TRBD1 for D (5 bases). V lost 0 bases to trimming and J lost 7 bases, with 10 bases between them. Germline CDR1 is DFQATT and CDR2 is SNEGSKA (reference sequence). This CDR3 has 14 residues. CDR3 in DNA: TGCAGTGCTAGAGAGCCGGGGCTCAATTCACCCCTCCACTTT. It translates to CSAREPGLNSPLHF.

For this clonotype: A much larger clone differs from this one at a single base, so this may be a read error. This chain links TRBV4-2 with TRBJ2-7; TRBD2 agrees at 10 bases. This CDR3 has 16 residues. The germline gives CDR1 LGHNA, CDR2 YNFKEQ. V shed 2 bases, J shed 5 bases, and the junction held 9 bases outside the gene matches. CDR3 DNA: TGTGCCAGCAGCCAAAGGACTAGCGGAATGTCCGACGAGCAGTACTTC. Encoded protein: CASSQRTSGMSDEQYF.

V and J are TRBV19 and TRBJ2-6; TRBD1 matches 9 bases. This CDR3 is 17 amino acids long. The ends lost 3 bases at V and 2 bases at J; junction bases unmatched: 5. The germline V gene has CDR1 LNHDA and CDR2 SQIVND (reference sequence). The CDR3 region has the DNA TGTGCCAGTAGTATCCCTACAGGGGGCGCTGGGGCCAACGTCCTGACTTTC. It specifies CASSIPTGGAGANVLTF.

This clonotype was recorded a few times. The CDR3, as DNA: TGTGCCAGCAGCCCCTGGGAGCGGGAGCGCAATGAGCAGTTCTTC. Protein product: CASSPWERERNEQFF. The rearrangement joins TRBV6-5 to TRBJ2-1, with 8 bases matching TRBD2. J was trimmed by 6 bases and V by 6 bases; bases with no gene match: 10. There are 15 residues in the CDR3. Germline loops: CDR1 MNHEY, CDR2 SVGAGI.